A selection of T cell receptor beta chains follows, all from one sample in a study of shared clonotypes between healthy human individuals. Profiled with immunoSEQ multiplex PCR; TCRdb holds only in-frame clones, not every one. Among 1,100,000 or so clones listed, more than 75% were seen once. The sequencing sample was made of memory CD4+ T cells from PBMCs. The receptors were sampled from a man younger than 35 in good health. Some clones in this sample may be carry-over from other donors' samples. Both conserved end residues are part of each CDR3. The D gene is left open where the match is weak. The size entry is marked missing in some rows and otherwise reads once, few, many or a size class.

d_call clone_size j_call v_call cdr3_aa cdr3_nt
. . TRBJ2-7 TRBV2 CASSDLAASSYEQYF TGTGCCAGCAGTGACCTCGCGGCGAGCTCCTACGAGCAGTACTTC
. once TRBJ1-1 TRBV18 CASSPPRGGGAEAFF TGTGCCAGCTCACCCCCTCGTGGGGGGGGCGCGGAAGCTTTCTTT
TRBD2 . TRBJ2-1 TRBV28 CASSHPGLAALYNEQFF TGTGCCAGCAGTCACCCTGGACTAGCGGCCCTCTACAATGAGCAGTTCTTC
TRBD2 many TRBJ2-7 TRBV10-3 CAISAGGALSYEQYF TGTGCCATCAGTGCGGGGGGGGCCCTCTCCTACGAGCAGTACTTC
. once TRBJ1-2 TRBV28 CASSRPGTNYGYTF TGTGCCAGCAGCCGTCCGGGGACTAACTATGGCTACACCTTC
TRBD2 . TRBJ2-5 TRBV5-1 CASRDSSGRHQETQYF TGCGCCAGCAGGGATTCTAGCGGGCGCCATCAAGAGACCCAGTACTTC
. . TRBJ2-1 TRBV7-2 CASSLGRDNEQFF TGTGCCAGCAGCTTGGGCAGGGACAATGAGCAGTTCTTC
TRBD2 . TRBJ2-1 TRBV9 CASSVAGTSGRTNEQFF TGTGCCAGCAGCGTAGCCGGGACTAGCGGGAGAACCAATGAGCAGTTCTTC
TRBD1 many TRBJ1-1 TRBV19 CASRDRGPEAFF TGTGCCAGTAGGGACAGGGGCCCTGAAGCTTTCTTT
. . TRBJ2-7 TRBV6-6 CASSYTRGAGYEQYF TGTGCCAGCAGTTACACCCGGGGGGCAGGCTACGAGCAGTACTTC
TRBD1 . TRBJ1-2 TRBV14 CASSRGQGGYGYTF TGTGCCAGCAGCCGCGGACAGGGGGGATATGGCTACACCTTC
TRBD2 . TRBJ2-3 TRBV11-3 CASSQGLAPDTQYF TGTGCCAGCAGCCAAGGACTAGCCCCAGATACGCAGTATTTT
. . TRBJ2-3 TRBV5-8 CANAKGTGVGTDTQYF TGTGCCAACGCAAAGGGAACGGGAGTCGGCACAGATACGCAGTATTTT
TRBD1 few TRBJ2-2 TRBV5-5 CASSSGQATGELFF TGTGCCAGCAGCTCCGGACAGGCCACCGGGGAGCTGTTTTTT
. once TRBJ1-1 TRBV19 CASRLQTEAFF TGTGCCAGTAGATTACAGACTGAAGCTTTCTTT
. . TRBJ2-1 TRBV5-4 CASSFRLPGKYNEQFF TGTGCCAGCAGCTTCCGTCTGCCAGGCAAATACAATGAGCAGTTCTTC
TRBD2 . TRBJ2-3 TRBV5-4 CASSLPGTSGDTQYF TGTGCCAGCAGCTTACCTGGGACTAGCGGCGATACGCAGTATTTT
. . TRBJ2-5 TRBV25-1 CASSEMRELETQYF TGTGCCAGCAGTGAGATGAGGGAACTAGAGACCCAGTACTTC
TRBD1 . TRBJ1-2 TRBV15 CATSRDLGRGAQGDYGYTF TGTGCCACCAGCAGAGATTTGGGCAGGGGGGCCCAGGGAGACTATGGCTACACCTTC
TRBD2 . TRBJ2-7 TRBV28 CASSSPAGEGSYEQYF TGTGCCAGCAGTAGCCCGGCGGGGGAGGGCTCCTACGAGCAGTACTTC
. . TRBJ2-1 TRBV2 CASNLYQGNEQFF TGTGCCAGTAACCTATACCAGGGCAATGAGCAGTTCTTC
. . TRBJ2-7 TRBV30 CAWSSYFMGEGKIGSYEQYF TGTGCCTGGAGTTCCTATTTCATGGGGGAAGGTAAAATAGGCTCCTACGAGCAGTACTTC